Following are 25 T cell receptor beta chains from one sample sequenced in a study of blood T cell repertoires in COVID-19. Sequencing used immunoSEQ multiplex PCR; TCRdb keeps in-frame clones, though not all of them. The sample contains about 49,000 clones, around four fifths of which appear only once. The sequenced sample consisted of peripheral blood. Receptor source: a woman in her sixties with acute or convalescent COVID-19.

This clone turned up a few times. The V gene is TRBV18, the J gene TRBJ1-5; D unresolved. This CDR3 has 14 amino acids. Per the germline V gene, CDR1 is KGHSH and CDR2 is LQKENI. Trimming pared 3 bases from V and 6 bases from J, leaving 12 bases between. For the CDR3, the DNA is TGTGCCAGCTCACCCGAAAAATACGGTCAGCCCCAGCATTTT. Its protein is CASSPEKYGQPQHF.

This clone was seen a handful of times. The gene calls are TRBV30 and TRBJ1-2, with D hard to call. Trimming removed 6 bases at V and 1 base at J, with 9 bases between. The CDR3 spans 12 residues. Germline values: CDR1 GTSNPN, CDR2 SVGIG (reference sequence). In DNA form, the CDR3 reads TGTGCCTGCTCCCGCGGTAACTATGGCTACACCTTC. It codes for CACSRGNYGYTF. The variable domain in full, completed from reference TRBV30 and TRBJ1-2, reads SQTIHQWPATLVQPVGSPLSLECTVEGTSNPNLYWYRQAAGRGLQLLFYSVGIGQISSEVPQNLSASRPQDRQFILSSKKLLLSDSGFYLCACSRGNYGYTFGSGTRLTVV.

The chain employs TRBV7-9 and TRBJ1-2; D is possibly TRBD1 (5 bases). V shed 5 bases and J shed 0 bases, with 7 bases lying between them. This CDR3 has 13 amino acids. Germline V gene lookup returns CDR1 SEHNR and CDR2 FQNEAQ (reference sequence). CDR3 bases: TGTGCCAGCAGCCCACAGGCTAACTATGGCTACACCTTC. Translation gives CASSPQANYGYTF.

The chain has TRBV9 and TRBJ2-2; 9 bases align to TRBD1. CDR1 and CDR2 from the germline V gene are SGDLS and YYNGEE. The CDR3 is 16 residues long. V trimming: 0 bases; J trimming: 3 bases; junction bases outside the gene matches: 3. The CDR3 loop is CASSVDGQGYTGELFF. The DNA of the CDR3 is TGTGCCAGCAGCGTAGATGGACAGGGGTACACCGGGGAGCTGTTTTTT.

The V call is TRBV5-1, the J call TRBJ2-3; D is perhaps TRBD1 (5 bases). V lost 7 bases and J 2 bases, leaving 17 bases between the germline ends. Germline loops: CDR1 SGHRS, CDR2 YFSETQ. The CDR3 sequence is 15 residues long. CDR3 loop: CASGRQSYPTDTQYF. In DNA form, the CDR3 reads TGCGCCAGCGGTCGACAGTCGTATCCCACAGATACGCAGTATTTT.

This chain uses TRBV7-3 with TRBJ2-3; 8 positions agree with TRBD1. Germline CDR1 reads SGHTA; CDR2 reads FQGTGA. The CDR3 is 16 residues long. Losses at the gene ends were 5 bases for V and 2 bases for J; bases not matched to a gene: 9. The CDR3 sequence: CASSPQGTGPTDTQYF. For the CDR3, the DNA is TGTGCCAGCAGCCCACAAGGGACAGGCCCCACAGATACGCAGTATTTT.

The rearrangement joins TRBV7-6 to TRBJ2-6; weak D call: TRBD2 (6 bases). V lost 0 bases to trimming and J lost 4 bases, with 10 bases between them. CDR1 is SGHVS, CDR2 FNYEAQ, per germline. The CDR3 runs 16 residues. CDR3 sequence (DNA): TGTGCCAGCAGCTTAGCGGGGGGAATCGGGGCCAACGTCCTGACTTTC. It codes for CASSLAGGIGANVLTF.

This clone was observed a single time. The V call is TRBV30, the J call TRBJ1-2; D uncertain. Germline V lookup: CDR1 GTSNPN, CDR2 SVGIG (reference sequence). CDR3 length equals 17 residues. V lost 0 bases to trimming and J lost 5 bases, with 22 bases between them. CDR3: CAWSVHVGWLQSYGYTF. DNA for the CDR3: TGTGCCTGGAGTGTACATGTTGGCTGGCTTCAGTCTTATGGCTACACCTTC.

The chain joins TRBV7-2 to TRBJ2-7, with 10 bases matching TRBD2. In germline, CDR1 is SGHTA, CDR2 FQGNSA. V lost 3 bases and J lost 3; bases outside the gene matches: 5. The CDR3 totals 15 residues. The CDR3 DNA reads TGTGCCAGCAGCTTGGGAGCGGGAGGGGTCTACGAGCAGTACTTC. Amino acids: CASSLGAGGVYEQYF.

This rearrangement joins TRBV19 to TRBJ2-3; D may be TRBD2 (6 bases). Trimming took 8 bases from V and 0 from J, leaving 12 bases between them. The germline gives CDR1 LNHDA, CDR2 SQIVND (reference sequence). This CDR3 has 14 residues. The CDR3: CASAAGRSTDTQYF. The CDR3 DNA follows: TGTGCCAGTGCGGCGGGGCGAAGCACAGATACGCAGTATTTT. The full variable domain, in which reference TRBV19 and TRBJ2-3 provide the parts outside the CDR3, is DGGITQSPKYLFRKEGQNVTLSCEQNLNHDAMYWYRQDPGQGLRLIYYSQIVNDFQKGDIAEGYSVSREKKESFPLTVTSAQKNPTAFYLCASAAGRSTDTQYFGPGTRLTVL.

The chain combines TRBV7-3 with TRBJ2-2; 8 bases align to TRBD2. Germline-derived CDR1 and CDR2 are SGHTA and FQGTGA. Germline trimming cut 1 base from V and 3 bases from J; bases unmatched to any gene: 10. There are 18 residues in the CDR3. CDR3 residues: CASSLSSPLLADTGELFF. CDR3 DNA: TGTGCCAGCAGCTTAAGTTCCCCCCTACTAGCGGACACCGGGGAGCTGTTTTTT.

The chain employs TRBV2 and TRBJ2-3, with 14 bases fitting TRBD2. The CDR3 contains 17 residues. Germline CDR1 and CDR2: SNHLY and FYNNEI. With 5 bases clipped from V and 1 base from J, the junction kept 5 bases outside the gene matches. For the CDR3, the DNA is TGTGCCAGCAGTCCGGGACTAGCGGGAGCGGGCACAGATACGCAGTATTTT. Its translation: CASSPGLAGAGTDTQYF. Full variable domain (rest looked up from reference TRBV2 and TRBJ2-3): EPEVTQTPSHQVTQMGQEVILRCVPISNHLYFYWYRQILGQKVEFLVSFYNNEISEKSEIFDDQFSVERPDGSNFTLKIRSTKLEDSAMYFCASSPGLAGAGTDTQYFGPGTRLTVL.

The CDR3: CASSGQGNTGELFF. The CDR3 DNA reads as TGTGCCAGTAGCGGGCAGGGAAACACCGGGGAGCTGTTTTTT. This chain links TRBV19 with TRBJ2-2, with a tentative D call TRBD1 (5 bases). Germline assignment: CDR1 LNHDA and CDR2 SQIVND (reference sequence). V was shortened by 6 bases and J by 2 bases, with 10 bases between the two germline ends. The CDR3 has 14 amino acids.

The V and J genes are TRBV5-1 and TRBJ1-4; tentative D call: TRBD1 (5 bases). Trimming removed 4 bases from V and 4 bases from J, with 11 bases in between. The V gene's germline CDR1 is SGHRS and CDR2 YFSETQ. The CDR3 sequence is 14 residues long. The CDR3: CASSPGQNNEKLFF. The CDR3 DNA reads TGCGCCAGCAGCCCAGGACAAAATAATGAAAAACTGTTTTTT. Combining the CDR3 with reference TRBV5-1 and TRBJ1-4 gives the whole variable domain KAGVTQTPRYLIKTRGQQVTLSCSPISGHRSVSWYQQTPGQGLQFLFEYFSETQRNKGNFPGRFSGRQFSNSRSEMNVSTLELGDSALYLCASSPGQNNEKLFFGSGTQLSVL.

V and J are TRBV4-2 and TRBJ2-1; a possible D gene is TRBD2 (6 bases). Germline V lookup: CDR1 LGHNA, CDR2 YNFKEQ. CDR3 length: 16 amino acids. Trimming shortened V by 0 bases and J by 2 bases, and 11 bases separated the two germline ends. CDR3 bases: TGTGCCAGCAGCCAAGATCCGGGGGTTCCCTACAATGAGCAGTTCTTC. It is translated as CASSQDPGVPYNEQFF.

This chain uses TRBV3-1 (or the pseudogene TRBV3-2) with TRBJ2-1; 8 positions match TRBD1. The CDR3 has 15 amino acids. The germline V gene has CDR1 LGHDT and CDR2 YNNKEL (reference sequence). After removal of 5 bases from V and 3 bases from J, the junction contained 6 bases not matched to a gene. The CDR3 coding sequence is TGTGCCAGCAGCTTCAAAACAGGGGGCTACAATGAGCAGTTCTTC. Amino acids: CASSFKTGGYNEQFF.

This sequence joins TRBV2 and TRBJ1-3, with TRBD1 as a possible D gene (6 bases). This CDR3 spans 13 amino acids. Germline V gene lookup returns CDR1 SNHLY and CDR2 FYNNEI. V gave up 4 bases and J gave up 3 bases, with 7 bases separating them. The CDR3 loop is CASSVRGGNTIYF. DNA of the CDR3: TGTGCCAGCAGTGTCAGGGGTGGAAACACCATATATTTT.

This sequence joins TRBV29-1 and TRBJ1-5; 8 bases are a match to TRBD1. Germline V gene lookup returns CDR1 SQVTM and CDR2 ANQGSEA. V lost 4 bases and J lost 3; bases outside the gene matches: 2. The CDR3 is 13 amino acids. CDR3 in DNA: TGCAGCGTTGGACAGGGGACCAATCAGCCCCAGCATTTT. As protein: CSVGQGTNQPQHF. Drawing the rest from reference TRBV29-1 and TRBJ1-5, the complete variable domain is SAVISQKPSRDICQRGTSLTIQCQVDSQVTMMFWYRQQPGQSLTLIATANQGSEATYESGFVIDKFPISRPNLTFSTLTVSNMSPEDSSIYLCSVGQGTNQPQHFGDGTRLSIL.

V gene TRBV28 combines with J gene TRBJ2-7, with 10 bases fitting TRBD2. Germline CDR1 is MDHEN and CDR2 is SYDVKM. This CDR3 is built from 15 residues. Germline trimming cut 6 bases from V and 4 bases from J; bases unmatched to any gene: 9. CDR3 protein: CASREAGGPQYEQYF. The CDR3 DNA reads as TGTGCCAGCAGAGAAGCGGGGGGGCCTCAATACGAGCAGTACTTC. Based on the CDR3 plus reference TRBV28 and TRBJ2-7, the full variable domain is DVKVTQSSRYLVKRTGEKVFLECVQDMDHENMFWYRQDPGLGLRLIYFSYDVKMKEKGDIPEGYSVSREKKERFSLILESASTNQTSMYLCASREAGGPQYEQYFGPGTRLTVT.

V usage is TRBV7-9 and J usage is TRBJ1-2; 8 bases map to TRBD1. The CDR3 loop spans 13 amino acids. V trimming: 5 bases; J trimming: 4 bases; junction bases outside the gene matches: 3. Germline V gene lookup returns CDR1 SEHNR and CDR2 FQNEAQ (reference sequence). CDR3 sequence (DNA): TGTGCCAGCAGCCGCGGGACAGGCTATGGCTACACCTTC. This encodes CASSRGTGYGYTF.

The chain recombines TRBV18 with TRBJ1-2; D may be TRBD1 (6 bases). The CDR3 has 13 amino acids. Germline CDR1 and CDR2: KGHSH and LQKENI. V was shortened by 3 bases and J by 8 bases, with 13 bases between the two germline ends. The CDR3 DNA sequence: TGTGCCAGCTCACCCTCTCGTGACAGGGGCTACACCTTC. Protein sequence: CASSPSRDRGYTF.

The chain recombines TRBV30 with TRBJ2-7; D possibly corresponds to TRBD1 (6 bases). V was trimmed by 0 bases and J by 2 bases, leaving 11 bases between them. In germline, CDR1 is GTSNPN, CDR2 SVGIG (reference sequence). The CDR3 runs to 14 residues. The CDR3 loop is CAWSVQTGTYEQYF. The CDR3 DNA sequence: TGTGCCTGGAGTGTACAGACAGGCACCTACGAGCAGTACTTC.

The CDR3 DNA follows: TGTGCCAGCAGCTTGGCTGCAGACTATGGCTACACCTTC. As protein: CASSLAADYGYTF. This chain links TRBV5-6 with TRBJ1-2; unclear D gene. Looked up from germline, CDR1 is SGHDT and CDR2 is YYEEEE. V shed 0 bases and J shed 3 bases, with 6 bases lying between them. The CDR3 covers 13 residues.

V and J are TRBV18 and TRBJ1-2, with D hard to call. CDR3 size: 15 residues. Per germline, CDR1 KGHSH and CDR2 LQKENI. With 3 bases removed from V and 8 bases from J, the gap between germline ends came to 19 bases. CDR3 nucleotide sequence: TGTGCCAGCTCACCTTCTTTTGATTCCCTCCGGGGCTACACCTTC. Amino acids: CASSPSFDSLRGYTF.

The CDR3 spells CAWSVGLAGVTGELFF. CDR3 in DNA: TGTGCCTGGAGTGTCGGACTAGCGGGAGTCACCGGGGAGCTGTTTTTT. V is TRBV30 and J is TRBJ2-2; 13 nucleotides line up with TRBD2. Trimming at V came to 0 bases and at J to 4 bases, leaving 2 bases not matched to a gene. This CDR3 region has 16 residues. CDR1 and CDR2 (germline): GTSNPN, SVGIG (reference sequence).